This T cell receptor (beta chain) was sequenced for a study of shared clonotypes between healthy human individuals. Study summary: Each donor's CD8 memory used one plate, CD8 naive two, each CD4 subset three.

CDR1 MDHEN and CDR2 SYDVKM come from the germline V gene. The CDR3 runs 16 residues. V lost 2 bases and J lost 3; bases outside the gene matches: 5. The donor population consisted of healthy HIV-negative adults with no recent acute infections or vaccinations. Authors' methods: Without quality scores, immunoSEQ junctional reads could not be filtered like full-length reads. Only in-frame clones appear in the TCRdb table, and some are missing; sequencing was by immunoSEQ multiplex PCR. V, J and clone size reflect that table, while D and trimming were determined from the DNA. The sample lists 2 million to 2.5 million clones; 80% to 95% were seen once.

The V and J genes are TRBV28 and TRBJ1-5; 9 bases are shared with TRBD1. The sequenced material came from naive CD4+ T cells from PBMCs. Subset reported: CD45RA+ positively selected. The TCR originated in a man aged 18-30 years in good health. Some clones in this sample may be carry-over from other donors' samples. The CDR3 reads CASSLGGQGVNQPQHF. The CDR3 bases are TGTGCCAGCAGTTTAGGGGGACAGGGCGTCAATCAGCCCCAGCATTTT. Based on the CDR3 plus reference TRBV28 and TRBJ1-5, the full variable domain is DVKVTQSSRYLVKRTGEKVFLECVQDMDHENMFWYRQDPGLGLRLIYFSYDVKMKEKGDIPEGYSVSREKKERFSLILESASTNQTSMYLCASSLGGQGVNQPQHFGDGTRLSIL.